The 29 T cell receptor beta chains below all came from one sample that was sequenced in a study of radiotherapy plus CTLA-4 blockade in lung cancer. Produced via immunoSEQ multiplex PCR; TCRdb's table is partial and in-frame only. The sample shows about 120,000 clones, 78% of them seen only once. This specimen consisted of peripheral blood, obtained from a patient treated with radiotherapy plus ipilimumab. These receptors were obtained from a human donor with non-small cell lung cancer who had a partial response to radiotherapy plus ipilimumab.

This chain joins TRBV28 and TRBJ1-1, with D possibly matching TRBD1 (5 bases). V was trimmed by 2 bases and J by 4 bases, leaving 8 bases between them. CDR1 MDHEN and CDR2 SYDVKM come from the germline V gene. There are 13 residues in the CDR3. The DNA of the CDR3 is TGTGCCAGCAGTTTACAGGGATCCACTGAAGCTTTCTTT. Amino acids: CASSLQGSTEAFF.

V and J are TRBV15 and TRBJ2-1; 9 bases are a match to TRBD1. J gave up 7 bases and V 3 bases, and 4 bases lay outside the gene matches. Germline-derived CDR1 and CDR2 are LNHNV and YYDKDF (reference sequence). The CDR3 has 14 residues. Here the CDR3 DNA reads TGTGCCACCAGCAGTTCCGGGACAGGGAATGAGCAGTTCTTC. Residues: CATSSSGTGNEQFF.

V usage is TRBV6-4 and J usage is TRBJ2-7; TRBD2 agrees at 10 bases. The CDR3 extends over 20 amino acids. The trim removed 6 bases at V and 1 base at J, leaving 21 bases unmatched. Germline CDR1 and CDR2: MRHNA and SNTAGT. CDR3 nucleotides: TGTGCCAGCAGCCCCCCACGACTGAGCGGGAGGGCCCTCGGTTCCTACGAGCAGTACGTC. It yields the protein CASSPPRLSGRALGSYEQYV.

J is TRBJ1-5 and V is TRBV4-3; TRBD1 might be the D (6 bases). Trimming took off 3 bases at V and 7 bases at J, with 10 bases between the two ends. The CDR3 is made up of 13 amino acids. Germline V gives CDR1 LGHNA, CDR2 YSLEER. The CDR3 nucleotides read TGCGCCAGCAGCCAGGGGGCTGGACAGCCCCAGCATTTT. Translated, it gives CASSQGAGQPQHF.

The chain links TRBV30 to TRBJ2-3; the match to TRBD2 covers 8 bases. The junction had 11 bases not matched to a gene; V was cut back by 3 bases and J by 6 bases. Germline CDR1 reads GTSNPN; CDR2 reads SVGIG (reference sequence). The length of the CDR3 is 15 residues. CDR3 residues: CAWSSGSGSWDTQYF. The CDR3 DNA sequence: TGTGCCTGGAGCTCGGGAAGCGGGAGTTGGGATACGCAGTATTTT.

This clone was seen just once. This rearrangement joins TRBV27 to TRBJ1-5; D is unclear. CDR1 MNHEY and CDR2 SMNVEV come from the germline V gene (reference sequence). Trimming left V 3 bases short and J 4 bases short, with 4 bases between. This CDR3 is built from 12 residues. CDR3 protein: CASSFMNQPQHF. The CDR3, as DNA: TGTGCCAGCAGTTTTATGAATCAGCCCCAGCATTTT.

The chain uses TRBV7-3 and TRBJ2-1; 14 bases map to TRBD2. Germline V gene data show CDR1 as SGHTA and CDR2 as FQGTGA. The CDR3 has 15 residues. Trimming removed 4 bases from V and 9 bases from J; junction bases left unmatched: 5. The CDR3 loop reads CASSSGTSGRGEQFF. CDR3 coding DNA: TGTGCCAGCAGCTCGGGGACTAGCGGGAGAGGTGAGCAGTTCTTC.

V and J are TRBV28 and TRBJ2-7; 7 bases line up with TRBD2. Germline-derived CDR1 and CDR2 are MDHEN and SYDVKM. V was pared by 7 bases and J by 4 bases, with 10 bases of the junction left unmatched. This CDR3 spans 14 amino acids. Here the CDR3 reads CASKLSGALYEQYF. Here the CDR3 DNA reads TGTGCCAGCAAACTAAGCGGGGCTTTATACGAGCAGTACTTC.

V usage is TRBV5-1 and J usage is TRBJ2-1; 8 bases agree with TRBD2. The V and J ends lost 3 bases and 0 bases, in that order; junction bases with no gene match: 2. This CDR3 comprises 15 residues. Germline V gene data show CDR1 as SGHRS and CDR2 as YFSETQ. CDR3 DNA sequence: TGCGCCAGCAGCTCAACTAGCGGCTCCTACAATGAGCAGTTCTTC. It codes for CASSSTSGSYNEQFF.

The J gene is TRBJ1-2, the V gene TRBV6-5, with unresolved D. The length of the CDR3 is 12 residues. Trimming took off 6 bases at V and 6 bases at J, with 11 bases between the two ends. Germline lookup yields CDR1 MNHEY and CDR2 SVGAGI. The DNA of the CDR3 is TGTGCCAGCAGAACAGACGAAGATGGCTACACCTTC. Its translation: CASRTDEDGYTF.

The rearrangement joins TRBV6-5 to TRBJ2-7; 11 bases are shared with TRBD1. CDR1 is MNHEY, CDR2 SVGAGI, per germline. V lost 6 bases and J lost 4; bases outside the gene matches: 8. CDR3 length equals 15 residues. The CDR3 protein is CASRAGTGGFYEQYF. In nucleotides, the CDR3 is TGTGCCAGCAGGGCGGGGACAGGGGGATTTTACGAGCAGTACTTC.

The rearrangement joins TRBV5-1 to TRBJ1-2; D is possibly TRBD1 (6 bases). Trimming left V 0 bases short and J 4 bases short, with 16 bases between. The CDR3 length is 16 residues. Germline V gene lookup returns CDR1 SGHRS and CDR2 YFSETQ. DNA of the CDR3: TGCGCCAGCAGCTTGGAATTCAGGGGCGCAGGCTATGGCTACACCTTC. This codes for CASSLEFRGAGYGYTF.

This chain connects TRBV7-3 to TRBJ2-5; D perhaps matches TRBD2 (5 bases). Looked up from germline, CDR1 is SGHTA and CDR2 is FQGTGA. The CDR3 consists of 14 residues. V lost 3 bases and J lost 3, with 11 bases in between. DNA of the CDR3: TGTGCCAGCAGCTTGGAGGCAGCCGAAGAGACCCAGTACTTC. Protein sequence: CASSLEAAEETQYF. The entire variable domain, with the rest obtained from reference TRBV7-3 and TRBJ2-5, is as follows: GAGVSQTPSNKVTEKGKYVELRCDPISGHTALYWYRQSLGQGPEFLIYFQGTGAADDSGLPNDRFFAVRPEGSVSTLKIQRTERGDSAVYLCASSLEAAEETQYFGPGTRLLVL.

The genes are TRBV7-9 and TRBJ2-5; TRBD2 matches at 12 bases. The CDR3 contains 19 residues. Germline V gene data show CDR1 as SEHNR and CDR2 as FQNEAQ (reference sequence). V shed 0 bases, J shed 2 bases, and the junction held 10 bases outside the gene matches. CDR3 nucleotide sequence: TGTGCCAGCAGCTTAGCTGCCGGGACTAGCGGGCTCGGTCAAGAGACCCAGTACTTC. Encoded protein: CASSLAAGTSGLGQETQYF.

V usage is TRBV28 and J usage is TRBJ2-1; 7 positions agree with TRBD2. V lost 5 bases, J lost 2 bases, and 15 bases stayed unmatched. The CDR3 contains 18 residues. Germline CDR1 and CDR2: MDHEN and SYDVKM. The CDR3 DNA reads as TGTGCCAGCAGTCCCTCCGGAAGGACTAGAGACACCTACAATGAGCAGTTCTTC. This gives the protein CASSPSGRTRDTYNEQFF.

This sequence joins TRBV27 and TRBJ1-2; 8 positions match TRBD1. CDR3 length: 13 residues. The germline CDR1 and CDR2 sequences are MNHEY and SMNVEV (reference sequence). Trimming removed 5 bases from V and 5 bases from J; junction bases left unmatched: 4. The CDR3 DNA is TGTGCCAGCAGTCTCGGACAGGGATATGGCTACACCTTC. It is translated as CASSLGQGYGYTF.

This chain uses TRBV10-1 with TRBJ1-1, with D tentatively TRBD1 (5 bases). Germline lookup yields CDR1 WNHNN and CDR2 SYGVQD (reference sequence). V gave up 2 bases and J gave up 2 bases, with 12 bases separating them. CDR3 length equals 15 residues. CDR3 loop: CASSERPGQNTEAFF. DNA of the CDR3: TGCGCCAGCAGTGAGAGGCCCGGACAAAACACTGAAGCTTTCTTT.

The V and J genes are TRBV7-9 and TRBJ2-3; D is possibly TRBD1 (5 bases). V lost 8 bases and J 2 bases, leaving 11 bases between the germline ends. The CDR3 contains 13 residues. Germline CDR1 is SEHNR and CDR2 is FQNEAQ (reference sequence). The CDR3 protein is CASDTGYTDTQYF. For the CDR3, the DNA is TGTGCCAGCGACACAGGATACACAGATACGCAGTATTTT.

This chain connects TRBV6-1 to TRBJ1-5; D call uncertain. V lost 3 bases and J 6 bases, leaving 12 bases between the germline ends. The CDR3 contains 14 residues. Germline V gene sequence: CDR1 MNHNS, CDR2 SASEGT. CDR3 in DNA: TGTGCCAGCAGTGACCTCTGGGGAGTTCAGCCCCAGCATTTT. Translation gives CASSDLWGVQPQHF.

The chain couples TRBV28 to TRBJ2-7; 7 bases map to TRBD2. The CDR3 is 13 amino acids. V lost 6 bases and J lost 6; bases outside the gene matches: 8. Per the germline V gene, CDR1 is MDHEN and CDR2 is SYDVKM. The CDR3, as DNA: TGTGCCAGCAGCCGGGAGGTGCGAGGCGAGCAGTACGTC. Protein product: CASSREVRGEQYV.

This sequence joins TRBV5-5 and TRBJ1-5; 8 bases are a match to TRBD1. CDR3 size: 15 residues. CDR1 is SGHKS, CDR2 YYEKEE, per germline (reference sequence). J lost 6 bases, V lost 4 bases, and 9 bases had no gene match. In DNA form, the CDR3 reads TGTGCCAGCAGCCCCACAGGGGGGGCCGGTCAGCCCCAGCATTTT. Translating gives CASSPTGGAGQPQHF.

This clone was observed once. The rearrangement joins TRBV27 to TRBJ2-7; 8 positions match TRBD1. This CDR3 has 15 amino acids. Germline CDR1 and CDR2: MNHEY and SMNVEV (reference sequence). The junction had 8 bases not matched to a gene; V was cut back by 4 bases and J by 3 bases. This CDR3 reads CASSSLTGEGYEQYF. The CDR3 nucleotides are TGTGCCAGCAGTTCCCTGACAGGGGAAGGCTACGAGCAGTACTTC.

The chain carries TRBV6-5 and TRBJ2-7, with 10 nucleotides matching TRBD1. The trim removed 6 bases at V and 3 bases at J, leaving 8 bases unmatched. The CDR3 runs to 15 residues. CDR1 and CDR2 from the germline V gene are MNHEY and SVGAGI. The CDR3 reads CASSRTGQGFYEQYF. The CDR3 DNA reads TGTGCCAGCAGCCGCACGGGACAGGGGTTCTACGAGCAGTACTTC.

The chain recombines TRBV28 with TRBJ1-5; a weak D match, TRBD1 (6 bases). This CDR3 region has 13 residues. The germline gives CDR1 MDHEN, CDR2 SYDVKM. V was cut by 7 bases and J by 3 bases, with 10 bases left in between. For the CDR3, the DNA is TGTGCCAGCAAATGGACAGTCAATCAGCCCCAGCATTTT. It is translated as CASKWTVNQPQHF.

This chain's CDR3 is CASSSTGGIPFSLAAFF. In nucleotides, the CDR3 is TGTGCCAGCAGTTCCACAGGGGGCATCCCTTTTTCCCTGGCAGCTTTCTTT. The genes are TRBV28 and TRBJ1-1, with TRBD1 identical over 9 bases. Germline CDR1 is MDHEN and CDR2 is SYDVKM. The CDR3 is made up of 17 amino acids. V shed 4 bases, J shed 10 bases, and the junction held 19 bases outside the gene matches.

The chain links TRBV7-8 to TRBJ2-1; 8 nucleotides align to TRBD2. Trimming removed 3 bases from V and 8 bases from J; junction bases left unmatched: 12. The V gene's germline CDR1 is SGHVS and CDR2 FQNEAQ. CDR3 length equals 16 residues. The CDR3 nucleotides are TGTGCCAGCAGCTTGCTCGGGACTAGGGGCCCCGATGAGCAGTTCTTC. Its translation: CASSLLGTRGPDEQFF.

The CDR3 spells CASRPGTGVTGELFF. The CDR3 DNA sequence: TGTGCCAGCAGGCCCGGGACAGGGGTCACCGGGGAGCTGTTTTTT. This chain links TRBV28 with TRBJ2-2; 10 nucleotides match TRBD1. Germline CDR1 MDHEN, CDR2 SYDVKM. This CDR3 comprises 15 residues. J gave up 4 bases and V 6 bases, and 5 bases lay outside the gene matches.

The chain couples TRBV4-1 to TRBJ1-1; maybe TRBD1 (5 bases). The CDR3 runs 16 residues. V was shortened by 0 bases and J by 1 base, with 12 bases between the two germline ends. CDR1 is MGHRA, CDR2 YSYEKL, per germline. In DNA form, the CDR3 reads TGCGCCAGCAGCCAAGAAACCGACAGCACGAACACTGAAGCTTTCTTT. This codes for CASSQETDSTNTEAFF.

CDR3 in DNA: TGTGCCAGCAGTCGTGAGGACAGGGCCACGCAGTATTTT. Amino acid sequence: CASSREDRATQYF. The gene calls are TRBV28 and TRBJ2-3; 8 bases line up with TRBD1. CDR1 and CDR2 (germline): MDHEN, SYDVKM. V dropped 5 bases and J dropped 9; count of bases not matched to a gene: 7. The CDR3 consists of 13 residues.